One and the same sample provided the 21 T cell receptor beta chains below, sequenced in a study of cytomegalovirus exposure and HLA in healthy donors. In the PCR, 60 Vbeta and 13 Jbeta primers were used. Assay: immunoSEQ multiplex PCR; the TCRdb copy retains only in-frame clones and omits some. This sample has around 170,000 clones, with around four fifths found just once. Sequencing used PBMCs. Receptors were obtained from a woman aged 18-29 years in good health and CMV-seronegative.

The chain carries TRBV14 and TRBJ2-3, with 8 nucleotides matching TRBD1. This CDR3 spans 13 amino acids. The germline V gene encodes CDR1 SGHDN and CDR2 FVKESK. Trimming removed 3 bases from V and 4 bases from J; junction bases left unmatched: 0. The CDR3 nucleotides are TGTGCCAGCAGCCAGACAGGGGCAGATACGCAGTATTTT. This encodes CASSQTGADTQYF.

This clone has a single count. The genes are TRBV20-1 and TRBJ1-2; TRBD1 is a possible D gene (6 bases). The germline V gene encodes CDR1 DFQATT and CDR2 SNEGSKA (reference sequence). V was cut by 7 bases and J by 10 bases, with 16 bases left in between. This CDR3 comprises 11 residues. The CDR3: CSEGGETAYTF. In DNA form, the CDR3 reads TGCAGTGAGGGGGGGGAAACGGCCTACACCTTC.

This chain links TRBV4-1 with TRBJ2-7, with D perhaps matching TRBD1 (6 bases). Trimming cost V 7 bases and J 4 bases, with 14 bases left between them. The CDR3 is made up of 13 amino acids. Looked up from germline, CDR1 is MGHRA and CDR2 is YSYEKL. For the CDR3, the DNA is TGCGCCAGCAAATGGGGGCCCATTTACGAGCAGTACTTC. This gives the protein CASKWGPIYEQYF.

The rearrangement joins TRBV28 to TRBJ2-5, with TRBD2 as a possible D gene (7 bases). The CDR3 sequence is 13 residues long. V dropped 5 bases and J dropped 7 bases, with 14 bases sitting between them. Germline V lookup: CDR1 MDHEN, CDR2 SYDVKM. CDR3: CASSPGGRGTQYF. CDR3 in DNA: TGTGCCAGCAGTCCCGGGGGGCGGGGGACCCAGTACTTC.

The chain couples TRBV6-5 to TRBJ1-5, with D possibly matching TRBD1 (5 bases). V gave up 6 bases and J gave up 0 bases, with 12 bases separating them. The CDR3 is 15 residues long. Germline assignment: CDR1 MNHEY and CDR2 SVGAGI. Written as DNA, the CDR3 is TGTGCCAGCAGCCCGAAACAGGTTAGCAATCAGCCCCAGCATTTT. Translating it yields CASSPKQVSNQPQHF.

This chain uses TRBV10-1 with TRBJ2-3; TRBD2 aligns across 9 bases. Losses at the gene ends were 8 bases for V and 3 bases for J; bases not matched to a gene: 9. Germline CDR1 and CDR2: WNHNN and SYGVQD (reference sequence). The CDR3 runs 15 residues. CDR3 loop: CASSQGGGGTDTQYF. The CDR3 region has the DNA TGCGCCAGCTCCCAGGGCGGGGGGGGTACAGATACGCAGTATTTT.

CDR3 DNA: TGTGCCAGCGCTGGGCATGAGCAGTTCTTC. Amino acids: CASAGHEQFF. The J gene is TRBJ2-1, the V gene TRBV7-9; no definite D call. CDR1 and CDR2 from the germline V gene are SEHNR and FQNEAQ (reference sequence). Between the trimmed V and J ends, which lost 8 bases and 8 bases, there was a span of 7 bases. This CDR3 is 10 amino acids long.

V and J are TRBV11-2 and TRBJ2-7; a weak D match, TRBD2 (6 bases). Germline CDR1 reads SGHAT; CDR2 reads FQNNGV. The CDR3 has 14 residues. V lost 8 bases and J lost 3, with 17 bases in between. The CDR3: CASLSPGVGYEQYF. CDR3 in DNA: TGTGCCAGCCTGAGCCCGGGAGTCGGCTACGAGCAGTACTTC.

For the CDR3, the DNA is TGTGCCAGCAGCCGAACGGGGGTTAGGGGCGAGCAGTACTTC. It encodes CASSRTGVRGEQYF. V usage is TRBV28 and J usage is TRBJ2-7; D may be TRBD2 (6 bases). Trimming took 6 bases from V and 6 from J, leaving 18 bases between them. The germline V gene encodes CDR1 MDHEN and CDR2 SYDVKM. The CDR3 consists of 14 residues.

The V gene is TRBV14, the J gene TRBJ2-3, with 12 bases matching TRBD2. Unmatched junction bases numbered 0, after V lost 2 bases and J lost 3 bases. Germline assignment: CDR1 SGHDN and CDR2 FVKESK. The CDR3 totals 15 residues. DNA of the CDR3: TGTGCCAGCAGCCAACTAGCGGGGGGGACAGATACGCAGTATTTT. Its translation: CASSQLAGGTDTQYF.

This clone was observed a few times. The chain recombines TRBV5-1 with TRBJ2-7; TRBD2 agrees at 7 bases. The V gene's germline CDR1 is SGHRS and CDR2 YFSETQ. J gave up 5 bases and V 4 bases, and 12 bases lay outside the gene matches. The CDR3 runs 15 residues. The DNA of the CDR3 is TGCGCCAGCAGCCTTCGGCGGGGGACCCAGGACGAGCAGTACTTC. This translates into CASSLRRGTQDEQYF.

The chain joins TRBV5-6 to TRBJ1-1; no clear D gene. The CDR3 is made up of 12 amino acids. The V end was cut by 6 bases, the J end by 8 bases, with 14 bases between. Germline V gene lookup returns CDR1 SGHDT and CDR2 YYEEEE. This CDR3 is CASNEGTAEAFF. The CDR3 DNA reads TGTGCCAGCAACGAGGGTACAGCCGAAGCTTTCTTT.

In its sample, this clone was seen once. This CDR3 reads CASKEGHSTDTQYF. CDR3 DNA: TGTGCCAGCAAGGAGGGCCACTCAACAGATACGCAGTATTTT. The chain uses TRBV6-1 and TRBJ2-3; TRBD2 is a possible D gene (6 bases). V was clipped by 7 bases and J by 3 bases, with 14 bases between them. Per germline, CDR1 MNHNS and CDR2 SASEGT. The CDR3 sequence is 14 residues long.

The chain recombines TRBV5-1 with TRBJ2-7, with 11 bases fitting TRBD2. CDR3 size: 15 residues. Germline V gene lookup returns CDR1 SGHRS and CDR2 YFSETQ. The V segment lost 1 base and the J segment 7 bases; nucleotides outside the gene matches: 7. CDR3 DNA: TGCGCCAGCAGCTTGACCACTAGCGGGGGAGGAGAGCAGTACTTC. Its protein product is CASSLTTSGGGEQYF.

The V call is TRBV6-1, the J call TRBJ2-2, with D tentatively TRBD1 (5 bases). In germline, CDR1 is MNHNS, CDR2 SASEGT. Trimming took off 0 bases at V and 6 bases at J, with 20 bases between the two ends. The CDR3 contains 18 residues. The CDR3 bases are TGTGCCAGCAGTGAAGCGACTTCAGGTGGCCTAGGGGCCGGGGAGCTGTTTTTT. Translated: CASSEATSGGLGAGELFF.

This clone was recorded once. This rearrangement joins TRBV27 to TRBJ2-7, with 9 bases matching TRBD2. This CDR3 has 18 residues. V gave up 4 bases and J gave up 2 bases; unmatched junction bases: 15. Germline assignment: CDR1 MNHEY and CDR2 SMNVEV (reference sequence). CDR3 nucleotide sequence: TGTGCCAGCAGTTCCCCCGGGACCCGACTAGCGGTTCCCTACGAGCAGTACTTC. Translating gives CASSSPGTRLAVPYEQYF.

The genes are TRBV19 and TRBJ2-7, with D perhaps matching TRBD2 (6 bases). With 5 bases removed from V and 6 bases from J, the gap between germline ends came to 14 bases. The CDR3 contains 13 residues. In germline, CDR1 is LNHDA, CDR2 SQIVND (reference sequence). The CDR3 sequence is CASSLTTSGEQYF. The CDR3 nucleotides are TGTGCCAGTAGTCTGACGACTAGTGGCGAGCAGTACTTC.

The gene calls are TRBV6-5 and TRBJ1-4, with D possibly matching TRBD1 (5 bases). CDR1 and CDR2 (germline): MNHEY, SVGAGI. CDR3 length equals 16 residues. The ends were cut back, 3 bases at V and 4 bases at J, with 15 bases in the middle. The DNA for the CDR3 is TGTGCCAGCAGTTATTCTTGGTACAGGATTAATGAAAAACTGTTTTTT. Translating it yields CASSYSWYRINEKLFF.

This chain uses TRBV5-8 with TRBJ2-7, with 9 bases aligning to TRBD2. J gave up 4 bases and V 7 bases, and 6 bases lay outside the gene matches. The CDR3 length is 13 residues. The germline CDR1 and CDR2 sequences are SGHTS and YDEGEE. Here the CDR3 reads CASGASGTYEQYF. The DNA of the CDR3 is TGTGCCAGCGGGGCTAGCGGGACGTACGAGCAGTACTTC.

The chain is built from TRBV6-1 and TRBJ1-1, with TRBD1 matching over 7 bases. From germline, CDR1 is MNHNS and CDR2 SASEGT. This CDR3 contains 14 residues. The V gene end was trimmed by 7 bases and the J gene end by 5 bases; junction bases not matched to a gene: 10. CDR3 loop: CASKGGQARTEAFF. The DNA for the CDR3 is TGTGCCAGCAAGGGAGGACAGGCCCGAACTGAAGCTTTCTTT.

V is TRBV7-8 and J is TRBJ2-7; D gene uncertain. The CDR3 is 12 residues long. Germline CDR1 SGHVS, CDR2 FQNEAQ. Trimming stripped 5 bases from V and 3 bases from J, with 8 bases between. The DNA for the CDR3 is TGTGCCAGCAGCCCCGGTTTCTACGAGCAGTACTTC. Its translation is CASSPGFYEQYF.